This passage covers 25 T cell receptor beta chains from one sample sequenced in a study of long-term antiretroviral therapy in people with HIV (dated by TCRdb to between 2022 and 2023). The immunoSEQ hsTCRB v3.0 assay was used at survey level resolution for TRB variable region sequencing. The source is immuneACCESS, and TCRdb retained only in-frame sequences with V and J called. Part of the clones is not carried over; for the studies checked, unresolved V genes explain less than half of this, and the remainder is unexplained. Recorded for this sample are 20,000 to 25,000 clones; roughly 95% of them occurred a single time. Clones ranked in the top ten supply about 2% of the sample. This specimen was unsorted PBMCs, taken just over 4.8 years after starting antiretroviral therapy. All receptors come from a woman between 45 and 60 years old with HIV.

The chain employs TRBV6-1 and TRBJ1-4, with a tentative D call TRBD1 (5 bases). Germline V gene lookup returns CDR1 MNHNS and CDR2 SASEGT. Trimming removed 8 bases at V and 6 bases at J, with 10 bases between. The length of the CDR3 is 12 residues. The CDR3 here is CASGTLHEKLFF. The DNA of the CDR3 is TGTGCCAGCGGGACTCTACATGAAAAACTGTTTTTT.

The chain uses TRBV25-1 and TRBJ1-4; 10 bases agree with TRBD1. Germline loops: CDR1 MGHDK, CDR2 SYGVNS. The CDR3 covers 18 residues. The V segment lost 0 bases and the J segment 5 bases; nucleotides outside the gene matches: 9. The CDR3 is CASSEYLYGTGENEKLFF. The CDR3 DNA reads TGTGCCAGCAGTGAATATCTGTACGGGACAGGGGAGAATGAAAAACTGTTTTTT.

This clone was observed a few times. This sequence joins TRBV5-1 and TRBJ2-2; unclear D gene. There are 15 residues in the CDR3. V was trimmed by 2 bases and J by 6 bases, leaving 14 bases between them. The V gene's germline CDR1 is SGHRS and CDR2 YFSETQ. In nucleotides, the CDR3 is TGCGCCAGCAGCTTTTACTGGACGGGTTCCGGGGAGCTGTTTTTT. As protein: CASSFYWTGSGELFF.

The chain employs TRBV19 and TRBJ2-1; 10 nucleotides align to TRBD2. The CDR3 sequence is 16 residues long. V dropped 8 bases and J dropped 8; count of bases not matched to a gene: 15. Germline V gene data show CDR1 as LNHDA and CDR2 as SQIVND (reference sequence). DNA for the CDR3: TGTGCCAGTTCAATGGGAGGTGGGCTAGCGGGAGATGAGCAGTTCTTC. Residues: CASSMGGGLAGDEQFF.

This sequence joins TRBV6-4 and TRBJ1-2; D is unresolved. This CDR3 region has 13 residues. Germline V CDR1 and CDR2: MRHNA, SNTAGT. V dropped 2 bases and J dropped 8 bases, with 12 bases sitting between them. In DNA form, the CDR3 reads TGTGCCAGCAGTGACGGCAAGGCGGGCGGCTACACCTTC. Encoded protein: CASSDGKAGGYTF.

This chain joins TRBV5-4 and TRBJ2-1; TRBD2 agrees at 8 bases. This CDR3 has 16 residues. The V and J ends lost 0 bases and 2 bases, in that order; junction bases with no gene match: 4. Germline V CDR1 and CDR2: SGHNT, YYREEE (reference sequence). The CDR3 nucleotides are TGTGCCAGCAGCTTGGGTACGGGAGGGGCCTACAATGAGCAGTTCTTC. Protein sequence: CASSLGTGGAYNEQFF.

The CDR3 nucleotides are TGTGCCAGCAGTTTATTGACAGGGGGCACAGATACGCAGTATTTT. It translates to CASSLLTGGTDTQYF. V is TRBV27 and J is TRBJ2-3, with 8 bases identical to TRBD1. CDR1 and CDR2 (germline): MNHEY, SMNVEV (reference sequence). CDR3 length: 15 residues. V shed 1 base, J shed 1 base, and the junction held 1 base outside the gene matches.

The chain uses TRBV28 and TRBJ2-7; unclear D gene. V gave up 2 bases and J gave up 4 bases, with 6 bases separating them. Germline values: CDR1 MDHEN, CDR2 SYDVKM. The CDR3 is made up of 12 amino acids. The CDR3 here is CASSLRRYEQYF. As DNA, the CDR3 is TGTGCCAGCAGTTTAAGACGGTACGAGCAGTACTTC. Supplemented by reference TRBV28 and TRBJ2-7, the full variable domain reads DVKVTQSSRYLVKRTGEKVFLECVQDMDHENMFWYRQDPGLGLRLIYFSYDVKMKEKGDIPEGYSVSREKKERFSLILESASTNQTSMYLCASSLRRYEQYFGPGTRLTVT.

The chain recombines TRBV7-2 with TRBJ1-3; no clear D gene. This CDR3 is 14 amino acids long. Deletions cut 3 bases from V and 1 base from J, with 7 bases between. Germline V gene lookup returns CDR1 SGHTA and CDR2 FQGNSA. CDR3 region: CASSFPGSGNTIYF. The CDR3 region has the DNA TGTGCCAGCAGCTTTCCGGGGTCTGGAAACACCATATATTTT.

Only a few counts were recorded for this clone. The chain is built from TRBV9 and TRBJ2-1; tentative D call: TRBD1 (6 bases). Per germline, CDR1 SGDLS and CDR2 YYNGEE. CDR3 length: 17 residues. V was trimmed by 4 bases and J by 5 bases, leaving 22 bases between them. The CDR3 region has the DNA TGTGCCAGCAGCATCCAGGAACTCAGGGGCATCCACAATGAGCAGTTCTTC. Translating gives CASSIQELRGIHNEQFF.

CDR3 bases: TGTGCCAGCAGTGTAAGCAGGGGCCCTAACTATGGCTACACCTTC. Protein: CASSVSRGPNYGYTF. The chain has TRBV2 and TRBJ1-2, with a weak D call TRBD1 (6 bases). Germline CDR1 is SNHLY and CDR2 is FYNNEI. This CDR3 comprises 15 residues. With 4 bases removed from V and 0 bases from J, the gap between germline ends came to 12 bases.

The chain joins TRBV4-3 to TRBJ2-3, with 8 bases fitting TRBD1. Germline values: CDR1 LGHNA, CDR2 YSLEER. Germline trimming cut 4 bases from V and 0 bases from J; bases unmatched to any gene: 15. The CDR3 totals 19 residues. The CDR3 DNA reads TGCGCCAGCAGCCCTTCTGAAGGGATACAGGGGGACAGCACAGATACGCAGTATTTT. Protein product: CASSPSEGIQGDSTDTQYF.

The V and J genes are TRBV10-1 and TRBJ2-1; 9 bases line up with TRBD2. V was clipped by 6 bases and J by 12 bases; unmatched bases: 3. The CDR3 has 11 amino acids. Germline V gene lookup returns CDR1 WNHNN and CDR2 SYGVQD (reference sequence). CDR3 residues: CASRVAGVQFF. The CDR3 DNA reads TGCGCCAGCAGAGTAGCGGGAGTGCAGTTCTTC.

The chain joins TRBV9 to TRBJ2-1, with 14 bases lining up with TRBD2. CDR1 and CDR2 (germline): SGDLS, YYNGEE. J was trimmed by 8 bases and V by 3 bases; bases with no gene match: 7. The CDR3 length is 16 residues. DNA for the CDR3: TGTGCCAGCAGCGGTACAGGGACTAGCGGGAGAGATGAGCAGTTCTTC. It yields the protein CASSGTGTSGRDEQFF. Full variable domain (remainder filled in from reference TRBV9 and TRBJ2-1): DSGVTQTPKHLITATGQRVTLRCSPRSGDLSVYWYQQSLDQGLQFLIQYYNGEERAKGNILERFSAQQFPDLHSELNLSSLELGDSALYFCASSGTGTSGRDEQFFGPGTRLTVL.

The chain employs TRBV5-6 and TRBJ2-7, with a tentative D call TRBD2 (5 bases). The germline gives CDR1 SGHDT, CDR2 YYEEEE. This CDR3 has 15 amino acids. V lost 5 bases and J 2 bases, leaving 17 bases between the germline ends. The chain's CDR3 is CASSYGLANPYEQYF. In DNA form, the CDR3 reads TGTGCCAGCAGTTATGGACTGGCCAACCCCTACGAGCAGTACTTC.

The chain joins TRBV10-3 to TRBJ2-7; D might be TRBD1 or TRBD2, each matching 5 bases. The V gene lost 6 bases and the J gene lost 2 bases, with 11 bases spanning the gap. The CDR3 has 13 residues. CDR1 is ENHRY and CDR2 is SYGVKD in the germline V gene. The CDR3 DNA reads as TGTGCCATCAGGGGGGATAGTACCTACGAGCAGTACTTC. This encodes CAIRGDSTYEQYF.

The CDR3 is CASRQTGELFF. CDR3 bases: TGCGCCAGCAGGCAAACCGGGGAGCTGTTTTTT. V usage is TRBV5-1 and J usage is TRBJ2-2; D remains ambiguous. CDR1 is SGHRS and CDR2 is YFSETQ in the germline V gene. V lost 5 bases and J lost 5, with 4 bases in between. The CDR3 covers 11 residues.

The chain recombines TRBV9 with TRBJ1-1; TRBD1 might be the D (5 bases). V was clipped by 3 bases and J by 4 bases, with 10 bases between them. Germline CDR1 is SGDLS and CDR2 is YYNGEE. This CDR3 is 13 amino acids long. The CDR3, as DNA: TGTGCCAGCAGCGGACCCGGGGGCACTGAAGCTTTCTTT. This sequence encodes CASSGPGGTEAFF.

This clone was counted once. The chain combines TRBV11-2 with TRBJ1-2; TRBD1 matches 8 bases. Germline V lookup: CDR1 SGHAT, CDR2 FQNNGV. The V segment lost 4 bases and the J segment 6 bases; nucleotides outside the gene matches: 7. The CDR3 runs to 14 residues. CDR3 coding DNA: TGTGCCAGCAGCTCCGACAGGGGTTTGAATGGCTACACCTTC. Its protein product is CASSSDRGLNGYTF.

The chain carries TRBV5-6 and TRBJ2-3, with 7 bases fitting TRBD2. V was pared by 2 bases and J by 3 bases, with 6 bases of the junction left unmatched. Germline lookup yields CDR1 SGHDT and CDR2 YYEEEE. The CDR3 loop spans 15 amino acids. CDR3 residues: CASSLTSAATDTQYF. CDR3 nucleotide sequence: TGTGCCAGCAGCTTAACTAGCGCGGCGACAGATACGCAGTATTTT.

This chain uses TRBV5-4 with TRBJ2-3; the D gene is possibly TRBD2 (5 bases). The V end was cut by 0 bases, the J end by 0 bases, with 8 bases between. The germline gives CDR1 SGHNT, CDR2 YYREEE (reference sequence). CDR3 length: 15 residues. In DNA, the CDR3 is TGTGCCAGCAGCTTGGTCGGAGGAAGCACAGATACGCAGTATTTT. This encodes CASSLVGGSTDTQYF.

The chain recombines TRBV5-1 with TRBJ2-1, with 9 bases matching TRBD1. The trim removed 2 bases at V and 2 bases at J, leaving 8 bases unmatched. CDR1 is SGHRS, CDR2 YFSETQ, per germline. The CDR3 is 17 residues long. The CDR3 here is CASSFFPTGGTYNEQFF. The CDR3 nucleotides read TGCGCCAGCAGCTTTTTTCCTACAGGGGGCACCTACAATGAGCAGTTCTTC.

This clone turned up a few times. The rearrangement uses TRBV11-2 and TRBJ2-7; no reliable D call. Germline V lookup: CDR1 SGHAT, CDR2 FQNNGV. Trimming stripped 0 bases from V and 2 bases from J, with 2 bases between. The CDR3 sequence is 12 residues long. CDR3 coding DNA: TGTGCCAGCAGCTTAGATCCCTACGAGCAGTACTTC. Encoded protein: CASSLDPYEQYF.

The sample holds one count of this clone. The genes are TRBV5-1 and TRBJ2-7; unclear D gene. The V end lost 4 bases, the J end lost 2 bases, and 7 bases lay between the germline ends. This CDR3 has 12 amino acids. Per the germline V gene, CDR1 is SGHRS and CDR2 is YFSETQ. CDR3 region: CASSLTTYEQYF. The CDR3 nucleotides are TGCGCCAGCAGCCTAACCACCTACGAGCAGTACTTC.

The chain employs TRBV29-1 and TRBJ1-1; D is unclear. Germline V gene lookup returns CDR1 SQVTM and CDR2 ANQGSEA. CDR3 length equals 13 residues. V lost 7 bases and J lost 3, with 15 bases in between. The CDR3 nucleotides read TGCAGCGCTAAAAGGATATTGGACACTGAAGCTTTCTTT. Translating it yields CSAKRILDTEAFF.